This T cell receptor (beta chain) is drawn from a study of technical replicates of blood from a few donors. V gave up 4 bases and J gave up 2 bases; unmatched junction bases: 5. Germline CDR1 and CDR2: LNHNV and YYDKDF (reference sequence). There are 15 residues in the CDR3. Clones were sequenced by immunoSEQ multiplex PCR, and TCRdb holds only the in-frame ones, with some missing. The table records about 88,000 clones, around 92% of them present only once. The receptor was isolated from a human donor in good health. Sample: T cells isolated from PBMCs. This chain joins TRBV15 and TRBJ2-1; 7 nucleotides align to TRBD1. The CDR3 DNA sequence: TGTGCCACCAGCAAGGGGGCCCGGACCTACAATGAGCAGTTCTTC. Amino acid sequence: CATSKGARTYNEQFF.